This T cell receptor (beta chain) was captured in a study of human T cells and chemical hapten exposure. About the study: Patches that contained 0.01% DPC were applied to the upper back and read at 6 days.

Study-wide points: Relative to control repertoires, expanded TCRs gave rise to significantly more large CDR3 similarity clusters.

This clonotype was recorded at least ten times. The antigen is not known. Separate cDNA molecules received unique molecular identifiers, which the library attached to them. TCRdb fed the RACE reads into MiXCR, producing one record per CDR3 protein. The data contain approximately 320,000 distinct CDR3 sequences, around 5.5% of them singletons. The ends were cut back, 1 base at V and 7 bases at J, with 7 bases in the middle. Germline-derived CDR1 and CDR2 are KGHDR and SFDVKD. The CDR3 extends over 13 amino acids. Described time point: pre-sensitization, week 0. Noted treatment: therapeutic diphenylcyclopropenone sensitization with weekly scalp DPC.

Here the sequenced sample was whole blood, taken in connection with sensitization to the hapten diphenylcyclopropenone (DPC). The chain couples TRBV24-1 to TRBJ1-5; D remains ambiguous. The clonotype was recovered from a woman aged 18-29 years with alopecia areata. Some clones in this sample may be carry-over from other donors' samples. This CDR3 is CATSDLSGQPQHF. CDR3 sequence (DNA): TGTGCCACCAGTGATTTATCTGGACAGCCCCAGCATTTT.